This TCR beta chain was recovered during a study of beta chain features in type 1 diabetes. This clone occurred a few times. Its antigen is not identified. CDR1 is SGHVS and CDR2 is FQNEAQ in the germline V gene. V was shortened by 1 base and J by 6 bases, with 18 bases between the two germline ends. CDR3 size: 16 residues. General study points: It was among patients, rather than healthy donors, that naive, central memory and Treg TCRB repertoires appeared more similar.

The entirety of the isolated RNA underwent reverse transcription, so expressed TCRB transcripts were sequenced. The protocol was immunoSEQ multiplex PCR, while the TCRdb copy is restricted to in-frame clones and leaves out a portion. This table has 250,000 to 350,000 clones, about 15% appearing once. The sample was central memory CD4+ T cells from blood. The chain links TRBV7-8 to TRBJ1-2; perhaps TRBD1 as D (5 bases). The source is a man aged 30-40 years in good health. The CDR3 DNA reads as TGTGCCAGCAGCTTAGTAGGCGGGGGGGACGTTCATGGCTACACCTTC. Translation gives CASSLVGGGDVHGYTF.